The T cell receptor (beta chain) described here comes from a study of T cell repertoires in cytomegalovirus infection. The study's findings and limits: Across the ex vivo response, the dominant clonotypes were HLA-C-restricted CMV-specific TCR beta clonotypes.

This clonotype was counted many times. Its antigen is as yet unknown. V shed 2 bases and J shed 0 bases, with 2 bases lying between them. Germline V gene sequence: CDR1 MNHEY, CDR2 SVGEGT. This CDR3 is 13 amino acids long. TCRdb re-called the reads with MiXCR, one entry per CDR3 protein. The profile covers fewer than 850,000 distinct CDR3 sequences, with roughly 28% appearing a single time and about an eighth taken by the ten largest. The sample was cultured CD8+ T cells from PBMCs, taken from culture after CMV antigen stimulation. The chain uses TRBV6-2 or TRBV6-3 and TRBJ2-1; no clear D gene. This receptor was identified in a human donor in good health (CMV status not recorded). Some clones in this sample may be carry-over from other donors' samples. CDR3 residues: CASSYLSYNEQFF. DNA for the CDR3: TGTGCCAGCAGTTACCTCTCCTACAATGAGCAGTTCTTC.